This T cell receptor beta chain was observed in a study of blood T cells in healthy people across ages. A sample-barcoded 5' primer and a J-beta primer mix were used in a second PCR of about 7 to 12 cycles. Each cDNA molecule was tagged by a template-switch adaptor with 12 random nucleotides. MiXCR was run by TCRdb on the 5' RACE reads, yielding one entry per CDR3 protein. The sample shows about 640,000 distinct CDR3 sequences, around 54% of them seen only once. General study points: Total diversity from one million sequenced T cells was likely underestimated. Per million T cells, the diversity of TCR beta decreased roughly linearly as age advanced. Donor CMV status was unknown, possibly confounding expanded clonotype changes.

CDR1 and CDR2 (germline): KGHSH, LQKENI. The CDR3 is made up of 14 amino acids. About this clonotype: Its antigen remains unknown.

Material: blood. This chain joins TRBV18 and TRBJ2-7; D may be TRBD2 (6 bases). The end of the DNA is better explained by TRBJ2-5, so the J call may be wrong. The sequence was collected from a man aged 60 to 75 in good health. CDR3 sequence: CASSPEEGLKTQYF. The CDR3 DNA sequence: TGTGCCAGCTCACCAGAGGAGGGGCTAAAGACCCAGTACTTC.